The 7 T cell receptor beta chains reported below all come from one sample, sequenced in a study of T cell responses to AZD1222 COVID-19 vaccine. Only in-frame clones appear in the TCRdb table, and some are missing; sequencing was by immunoSEQ multiplex PCR. In the table there are more than 150,000 clones, approximately 90% of which are singletons. The sequencing here drew on peripheral blood, taken on day 0 of AZD1222 vaccination. These receptors were obtained from an adult in good health.

Regarding this clone: Other DNA sequences in the same sample also yield this CDR3. The chain uses TRBV5-1 and TRBJ2-1, with TRBD1 matching 7 bases. Trimming cost V 0 bases and J 1 base; bases outside gene matches: 1. CDR1 is SGHRS and CDR2 is YFSETQ in the germline V gene. This CDR3 is built from 15 residues. CDR3 in amino acids: CASSLGQGSYNEQFF. The CDR3 coding sequence is TGCGCCAGCAGCTTGGGACAGGGATCCTACAATGAGCAGTTCTTC.

The chain is built from TRBV15 and TRBJ2-2; no definite D call. Trimming shortened V by 3 bases and J by 6 bases, and 5 bases separated the two germline ends. This CDR3 spans 12 amino acids. CDR1 LNHNV and CDR2 YYDKDF come from the germline V gene (reference sequence). CDR3 nucleotides: TGTGCCACCAGCAGCCCCCCCGGGGAGCTGTTTTTT. Its translation: CATSSPPGELFF.

V and J are TRBV6-5 and TRBJ1-4; no firm D call. Looked up from germline, CDR1 is MNHEY and CDR2 is SVGAGI. V was clipped by 3 bases and J by 0 bases, with 11 bases between them. This CDR3 spans 16 amino acids. CDR3 in DNA: TGTGCCAGCAGTTATAGCCTGGTGGCAACTAATGAAAAACTGTTTTTT. Its translation is CASSYSLVATNEKLFF.

The genes are TRBV2 and TRBJ2-5, with D unclear. Germline CDR1 SNHLY, CDR2 FYNNEI. The CDR3 spans 11 residues. Trimming took off 5 bases at V and 4 bases at J, with 5 bases between the two ends. The CDR3 DNA follows: TGTGCCAGCAGTACACGAGAGACCCAGTACTTC. Its translation: CASSTRETQYF.

The chain links TRBV7-2 to TRBJ1-6; perhaps TRBD1 as D (5 bases). There are 14 residues in the CDR3. Germline loops: CDR1 SGHTA, CDR2 FQGNSA. The V gene lost 3 bases and the J gene lost 9 bases, with 12 bases spanning the gap. CDR3 DNA: TGTGCCAGCAGCTTTGGCAGGGAGGCTTCACCCCTCCACTTT. Amino acids: CASSFGREASPLHF.

The V gene is TRBV14, the J gene TRBJ1-1; D gene unclear. The length of the CDR3 is 12 residues. With 5 bases removed from V and 4 bases from J, the gap between germline ends came to 8 bases. Germline lookup yields CDR1 SGHDN and CDR2 FVKESK. CDR3 sequence reads: CASSASPTEAFF. The CDR3 DNA reads as TGTGCCAGCAGCGCTTCGCCCACTGAAGCTTTCTTT.

The V call is TRBV19, the J call TRBJ1-1; D is perhaps TRBD1 (5 bases). In germline, CDR1 is LNHDA, CDR2 SQIVND (reference sequence). The V and J ends lost 2 bases and 3 bases respectively, with 19 bases between them. This CDR3 is built from 17 residues. This CDR3 reads CASSIRTEMVGDTEAFF. The CDR3 coding sequence is TGTGCCAGTAGTATAAGGACGGAGATGGTAGGGGACACTGAAGCTTTCTTT.